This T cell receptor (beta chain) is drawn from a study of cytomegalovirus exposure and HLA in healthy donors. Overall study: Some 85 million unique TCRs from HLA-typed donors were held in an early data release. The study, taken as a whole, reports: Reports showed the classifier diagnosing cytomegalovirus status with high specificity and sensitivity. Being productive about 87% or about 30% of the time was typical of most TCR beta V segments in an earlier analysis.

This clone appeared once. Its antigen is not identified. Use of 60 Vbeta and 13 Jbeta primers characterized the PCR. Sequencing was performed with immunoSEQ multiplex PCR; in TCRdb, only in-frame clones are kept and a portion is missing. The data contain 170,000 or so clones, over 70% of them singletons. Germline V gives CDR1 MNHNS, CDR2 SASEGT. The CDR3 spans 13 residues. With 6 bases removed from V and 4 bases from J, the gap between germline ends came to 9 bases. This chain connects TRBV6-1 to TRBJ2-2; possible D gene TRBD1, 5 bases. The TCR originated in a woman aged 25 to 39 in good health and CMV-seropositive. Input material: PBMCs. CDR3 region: CASRGRGTGELFF. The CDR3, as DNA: TGTGCCAGCAGGGGAAGGGGCACCGGGGAGCTGTTTTTT.